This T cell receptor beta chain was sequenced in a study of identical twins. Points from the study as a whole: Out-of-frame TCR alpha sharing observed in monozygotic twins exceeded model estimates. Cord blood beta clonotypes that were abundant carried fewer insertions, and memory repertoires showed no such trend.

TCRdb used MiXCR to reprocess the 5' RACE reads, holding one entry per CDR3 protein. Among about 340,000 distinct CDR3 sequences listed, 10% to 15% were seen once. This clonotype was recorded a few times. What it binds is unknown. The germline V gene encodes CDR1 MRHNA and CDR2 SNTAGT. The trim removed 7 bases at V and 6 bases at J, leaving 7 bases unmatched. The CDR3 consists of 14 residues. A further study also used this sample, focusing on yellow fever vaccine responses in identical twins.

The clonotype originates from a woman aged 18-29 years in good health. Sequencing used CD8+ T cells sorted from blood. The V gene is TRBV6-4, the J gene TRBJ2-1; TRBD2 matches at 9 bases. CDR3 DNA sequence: TGTGCCAGCACCCGACTAGCGGTGGGCAATGAGCAGTTCTTC. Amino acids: CASTRLAVGNEQFF.